This TCR beta chain is drawn from a study of blood T cell repertoires in COVID-19 (dated by TCRdb to 2020 to 2021). In terms of the full investigation: Samples covering the acute and convalescent phases of COVID-19 were provided by collaborators in the United States, Italy and Spain. The material from the prospective study consisted of cDNA or gDNA derived from T cells, B-cell-depleted T cells, or PBMCs. Subjects who had been exposed to COVID-19, were actively infected with it, or had recovered from it provided the deeply sampled blood TCRbeta repertoires that made up the dataset. The repertoires were released in a freely available public database intended as a resource for research on the immune response to SARS-CoV-2. The samples were drawn from two sources: the first 160 participants of the ongoing ImmuneRACE study, and approximately 1,300 subjects contributed by 6 global collaborators. The sample metadata nearly always contained a de-identified subject ID, COVID-19 status, age in years and sex. Where available, HLA class I and class II types were taken from metadata supplied by the sample provider and were not determined by assay-based typing. What the work shows at the level of the full study, not this receptor alone: The quantity of clinical and demographic metadata differed by source and by participant and was supplied without curation.

The collaborating institutions used their own protocols to collect whole blood in K2EDTA tubes. For TCRbeta analysis, collaborators shipped samples in one of three forms: frozen whole blood, isolated PBMCs, or DNA extracted from either of those sample types. A distance of 12 bases separates the germline ends of V and J, which lose 4 bases and 6 bases respectively. CDR1 and CDR2, looked up from the germline V gene (reference sequence), are SEHNR and FQNEAQ. From its cysteine to its phenylalanine, the CDR3 spans 14 amino acids. Just the 42-base CDR3 DNA is kept, in frame starting at base 1. The immunoSEQ Assay, a bias-controlled multiplex PCR, was used to amplify TCRbeta CDR3 regions from genomic DNA. Per the original workflow: The number of nucleated cells in each sample was estimated by amplification of reference gene primers within the assay. Sequence reads were collapsed and filtered to measure the absolute abundance of every unique TCRbeta CDR3 rearrangement. For each sample, productive Simpson clonality was calculated by taking the square root of Simpson's diversity index across productive rearrangements. TCRdb took this table from immuneACCESS and kept in-frame rearrangements with V and J called. Such tables lack part of the clones; where checked against another copy, unresolved V genes explain under half of the gap, and the rest is unexplained. The DNA was the basis for D and trimming; V, J and clone size are from that table. This sample has some 200,000 clones in its table, and about 85% of those were observed once. Over 7.5% of the sample belongs to the ten largest clones.

With regard to this clone: There is no known antigen for this receptor. No base quality information exists; no much larger clone differs at one position.

This receptor was identified in a woman of 80 years or more with acute or convalescent COVID-19. Sequencing used peripheral blood. The chain was built from TRBV7-9 and TRBJ1-4; 5 matching bases give a weak D call of TRBD1. The sequenced DNA: TGTGCCAGCAGCTCGATCCGGGGGGATGAAAAACTGTTTTTT. Translated, it gives CASSSIRGDEKLFF.